The rows below give T cell receptor beta chains drawn from one sample of a study of blood T cell repertoires in COVID-19. The protocol was immunoSEQ multiplex PCR, while the TCRdb copy is restricted to in-frame clones and leaves out a portion. The table records a few hundred thousand clones, 88% of them present only once. What was sequenced was PBMCs or T cells enriched from blood (not recorded which). The receptors here all came from a man aged 25 to 40 who had recovered from COVID-19. Each CDR3 is given with its conserved first and last residue. D genes are given only for firm matches. Clone size is not always given. Where it is, it says once, few, many or a class for expanded clones.

-	TRBV5-1	-	TRBJ2-2	TGCGCCAGCAGCTTGGAGGCAGGGCTCAACACCGGGGAGCTGTTTTTT	CASSLEAGLNTGELFF
-	TRBV19	-	TRBJ1-1	TGTGCCAGTAGTATCCCGACCAGGGTTTACACTGAAGCTTTCTTT	CASSIPTRVYTEAFF
few	TRBV9	-	TRBJ1-5	TGTGCCAGCAGCGTAGGGGATGCCCAGGATCCGGAGGCCCAGCATTTT	CASSVGDAQDPEAQHF
-	TRBV15	-	TRBJ2-1	TGTGCCACCAGCATCTCGGCGGGGACGGGGGGCATTTACAATGAGCAGTTCTTC	CATSISAGTGGIYNEQFF
-	TRBV28	TRBD1	TRBJ1-1	TGTGCCAGCAGTTTTGGGACAGGGTCGGGCACTGAAGCTTTCTTT	CASSFGTGSGTEAFF
-	TRBV2	TRBD1	TRBJ1-3	TGTGCCACCGGACGGACAGGGGGCCGGTCTGGAAACACCATATATTTT	CATGRTGGRSGNTIYF
-	TRBV7-8	-	TRBJ2-5	TGTGCCAGCAGCCCCGGCAGGCTGGGGGGAATCCAAGAGACCCAGTACTTC	CASSPGRLGGIQETQYF
-	TRBV6-1	TRBD1	TRBJ2-7	TGTGCCAGCAGTGAAGTGGGACAGGGGGTTTTGGGGCAGTACTTC	CASSEVGQGVLGQYF
-	TRBV9	TRBD1	TRBJ1-2	TGTGCCAGCTCACAGGGGGCTAACTATGGCTACACCTTC	CASSQGANYGYTF
once	TRBV4-2	TRBD2	TRBJ2-2	TGTGCCAGCAGCCAAAACAGCGGGGGGGCCACCGGGGAGCTGTTTTTT	CASSQNSGGATGELFF
-	TRBV2	-	TRBJ2-3	TGTGCCAGCAGTGAGGTGGCCGGTCAGGGGACGCAGTATTTT	CASSEVAGQGTQYF
-	TRBV30	TRBD1	TRBJ2-7	TGTGCCTGGAGCCCGACAGGGGGCTACTACGAGCAGTACTTC	CAWSPTGGYYEQYF
-	TRBV28	TRBD1	TRBJ1-2	TGTGCCAGCAGCTGGACAGGTTATGGCTACACCTTC	CASSWTGYGYTF
-	TRBV28	-	TRBJ1-5	TGTGCCAGCAGTTTGTTAGCAGGGCCTTATAGCAATCAGCCCCAGCATTTT	CASSLLAGPYSNQPQHF
-	TRBV6-5	TRBD1	TRBJ1-2	TGTGCCAGTCGGGACAGGGGGCGCGGAGGCTATGGCTACACCTTC	CASRDRGRGGYGYTF
-	TRBV6-5	-	TRBJ1-2	TGTGCCAGCAGGGATCGGGAGGGCTACACCTTC	CASRDREGYTF
once	TRBV15	-	TRBJ2-7	TGTGCCACCAGCAGAGCCGGCTACGAGCAGTACTTC	CATSRAGYEQYF
-	TRBV2	TRBD2	TRBJ2-3	TGTGCCAGCAGTTTATTGACTAGCGGTACAGATACGCAGTATTTT	CASSLLTSGTDTQYF
-	TRBV30	TRBD1	TRBJ1-5	TGTGCCTGGAGCGTGGGACAGGGGGCAAATCAGCCCCAGCATTTT	CAWSVGQGANQPQHF
once	TRBV5-1	TRBD1	TRBJ2-7	TGCGCCAGCAGCACCGGGACAGGGGGCTACGAGCAGTACTTC	CASSTGTGGYEQYF
-	TRBV7-9	-	TRBJ1-6	TGTGCCAGCAGCTTAGGCGAAAAGACTCCTTATTCACCCCTCCACTTT	CASSLGEKTPYSPLHF
-	TRBV5-8	-	TRBJ1-1	TGTGCCAGCAGCTATGCGACTCAGGGGAACACTGAAGCTTTCTTT	CASSYATQGNTEAFF
once	TRBV2	-	TRBJ2-5	TGTGCCAGCGACAGATACCAAGAGACCCAGTACTTC	CASDRYQETQYF
-	TRBV6-5	-	TRBJ2-1	TGTGCCAGCACCCCGAGGAGCTCCTACAATGAGCAGTTCTTC	CASTPRSSYNEQFF
-	TRBV30	-	TRBJ1-3	TGTGCCTGGAGTGCCAGGGCCTCTGGAAACACCATATATTTT	CAWSARASGNTIYF
-	TRBV29-1	-	TRBJ2-3	TGCAGCGCCCGGGTCCGAAGCACAGATACGCAGTATTTT	CSARVRSTDTQYF
-	TRBV3-1/TRBV3-2	TRBD2	TRBJ2-7	TGTGCCAGCAGCCTCCCCGGGGGGGGTGGGGAGCAGTACTTC	CASSLPGGGGEQYF
-	TRBV29-1	TRBD1	TRBJ1-2	TGCAGCGTTATCCAGGGGGAGTATGGCTACACCTTC	CSVIQGEYGYTF
-	TRBV2	TRBD1	TRBJ1-3	TGTGCCAGCAGTTACACAGGGGGTACTGGAAACACCATATATTTT	CASSYTGGTGNTIYF
-	TRBV15	-	TRBJ2-2	TGTGCCACCAGCAAACAGTCACTTTTTAACACCGGGGAGCTGTTTTTT	CATSKQSLFNTGELFF
-	TRBV30	TRBD1	TRBJ2-7	TGTGCCTGGACCGGACAGGGGAGGGGCAACGAGCAGTACTTC	CAWTGQGRGNEQYF
-	TRBV6-6	-	TRBJ1-1	TGTGCCAGCGGACAAACAGTGTCGAACACTGAAGCTTTCTTT	CASGQTVSNTEAFF
-	TRBV6-4	TRBD1	TRBJ1-1	TGTGCCAGCAGTGACCAGCTTGACAGGGTAGGGGGGAGGACTGAAGCTTTCTTT	CASSDQLDRVGGRTEAFF
-	TRBV11-3	-	TRBJ2-1	TGTGCCAGCAGCTTAGACGGTTTCTACAATGAGCAGTTCTTC	CASSLDGFYNEQFF
-	TRBV6-4	-	TRBJ2-6	TGTGCCAGCAGTGGGGGGGACTCTGGGGCCAACGTCCTGACTTTC	CASSGGDSGANVLTF
-	TRBV6-5	TRBD1	TRBJ1-5	TGTGCCAGCAAGAACAGGGGTTCGGGATATCAGCCCCAGCATTTT	CASKNRGSGYQPQHF
once	TRBV6-5	-	TRBJ1-2	TGTGCCAGCAGCCTCAGGGTCGACTATGGCTACACCTTC	CASSLRVDYGYTF
-	TRBV6-5	-	TRBJ1-1	TGTGCCAGCAGTTACCGTGGGCCGGTCACTGAAGCTTTCTTT	CASSYRGPVTEAFF
-	TRBV2	-	TRBJ2-7	TGTGCCTCTGGGAGGGGGTTTCGAGACGAGCAGTACTTC	CASGRGFRDEQYF
-	TRBV19	TRBD1	TRBJ2-7	TGTGCCAGTAGCCAAAATGCAGGGGGCGCGTACGAGCAGTACTTC	CASSQNAGGAYEQYF
-	TRBV12-3/TRBV12-4	-	TRBJ2-7	TGTGCCAGCAGTCCCGGGACCTACGAGCAGTACTTC	CASSPGTYEQYF
-	TRBV5-1	TRBD1	TRBJ1-4	TGCGCCAGCAGCTCAGGGGGAACTAATGAAAAACTGTTTTTT	CASSSGGTNEKLFF
-	TRBV2	-	TRBJ1-1	TGTGCCAGCAGTATCGAGATGAACACTGAAGCTTTCTTT	CASSIEMNTEAFF
-	TRBV28	-	TRBJ2-7	TGTGCCAGCAGTACAGGGACAAACTCCTACGAGCAGTACTTC	CASSTGTNSYEQYF
-	TRBV2	-	TRBJ2-7	TGTGCCAGCAGTGTGATGGCGAGGGCGTACTTC	CASSVMARAYF